The T cell receptor beta chain described here comes from a study of cytomegalovirus exposure and HLA in healthy donors. Each of the donors was a healthy bone marrow donor. A remark on this clone: Additional DNA sequences in this sample encode the identical CDR3.

PCR primers comprised 60 Vbeta and 13 Jbeta primers. The repertoire was sequenced with immunoSEQ multiplex PCR; TCRdb's copy has only in-frame clones and lacks some. Of around 110,000 clones in the sample, approximately 80% were seen once. This CDR3 region has 13 residues. V shed 5 bases and J shed 5 bases, with 12 bases lying between them. Germline V gene data show CDR1 as SGDLS and CDR2 as YYNGEE. V and J are TRBV9 and TRBJ2-3; tentatively, D is TRBD1 (5 bases). This sequence originates from a man in his 60s in good health and CMV-seronegative. Sequences were obtained from PBMCs. This CDR3 reads CASRQGAGDTQYF. The CDR3 nucleotides are TGTGCCAGCAGGCAGGGCGCCGGAGATACGCAGTATTTT.